Listed here are 29 T cell receptor beta chains from one sample, sequenced in a study of T cells in lung cancer brain metastases. Clones were sequenced by immunoSEQ multiplex PCR, and TCRdb holds only the in-frame ones, with some missing. The sample contains approximately 2,500 clones, roughly 93% of which appear only once. Sequencing was carried out using tumor tissue from the primary lung tumor. Receptor source: a woman aged 45-65 years with non-small cell lung cancer.

This clone has just one count. The V gene is TRBV7-9, the J gene TRBJ1-1, with a tentative D call TRBD1 (6 bases). The V and J ends lost 3 bases and 0 bases respectively, with 20 bases between them. Per germline, CDR1 SEHNR and CDR2 FQNEAQ (reference sequence). This CDR3 spans 18 amino acids. CDR3 protein: CASSLRQVILFMNTEAFF. CDR3 in DNA: TGTGCCAGCAGCTTGAGACAGGTGATCCTCTTCATGAACACTGAAGCTTTCTTT.

The V call is TRBV30, the J call TRBJ1-3; no clear D gene. This CDR3 contains 12 residues. The germline V gene has CDR1 GTSNPN and CDR2 SVGIG (reference sequence). Trimming took 4 bases from V and 4 from J, leaving 8 bases between them. CDR3 residues: CAWTPGGNTIYF. CDR3 nucleotide sequence: TGTGCCTGGACCCCAGGAGGAAACACCATATATTTT.

The rearrangement uses TRBV2 and TRBJ1-1, with 7 bases fitting TRBD1. This CDR3 has 13 residues. After removal of 6 bases from V and 3 bases from J, the junction contained 4 bases not matched to a gene. Germline CDR1 is SNHLY and CDR2 is FYNNEI. CDR3 sequence (DNA): TGTGCCAGCAGGTTCAGGGGGGACACTGAAGCTTTCTTT. It yields the protein CASRFRGDTEAFF. The entire variable domain, with the rest obtained from reference TRBV2 and TRBJ1-1, is as follows: EPEVTQTPSHQVTQMGQEVILRCVPISNHLYFYWYRQILGQKVEFLVSFYNNEISEKSEIFDDQFSVERPDGSNFTLKIRSTKLEDSAMYFCASRFRGDTEAFFGQGTRLTVV.

The rearrangement links TRBV12-5 to TRBJ1-2, with TRBD1 as a possible D gene (5 bases). This CDR3 contains 14 residues. Per germline, CDR1 LGHNT and CDR2 FRNRAP. V dropped 7 bases and J dropped 3 bases, with 15 bases sitting between them. The CDR3 loop is CASAELGLDYGYTF. The CDR3 DNA sequence: TGTGCTAGTGCTGAGTTGGGGCTGGACTATGGCTACACCTTC. The whole variable domain, remainder taken from reference TRBV12-5 and TRBJ1-2, is DARVTQTPRHKVTEMGQEVTMRCQPILGHNTVFWYRQTMMQGLELLAYFRNRAPLDDSGMPKDRFSAEMPDATLATLKIQPSEPRDSAVYFCASAELGLDYGYTFGSGTRLTVV.

This chain joins TRBV2 and TRBJ1-2, with 10 bases identical to TRBD1. CDR3 length: 14 amino acids. V lost 7 bases to trimming and J lost 4 bases; unmatched junction nucleotides: 6. Germline V lookup: CDR1 SNHLY, CDR2 FYNNEI. The CDR3 bases are TGTGCCAGCACCTTGGACAGGGGGGTCTATGGCTACACCTTC. Its translation: CASTLDRGVYGYTF.

The rearrangement uses TRBV23-1 and TRBJ1-5, with 7 bases fitting TRBD1. TRBV23-1 counts as an open reading frame of uncertain function. The trim removed 5 bases at V and 5 bases at J, leaving 12 bases unmatched. The CDR3 is 16 residues long. The CDR3 region has the DNA TGCGCCAGCAGTGTACCAGAGGGGGCTTTGTATCAGCCCCAGCATTTT. Translated: CASSVPEGALYQPQHF.

The chain combines TRBV7-2 with TRBJ2-1; D remains ambiguous. Germline CDR1 reads SGHTA; CDR2 reads FQGNSA. Trimming took off 4 bases at V and 0 bases at J, with 4 bases between the two ends. The CDR3 extends over 13 amino acids. The CDR3 DNA sequence: TGTGCCAGCAGCTCCACCTCCTACAATGAGCAGTTCTTC. Its translation is CASSSTSYNEQFF.

The rearrangement links TRBV30 to TRBJ1-4, with TRBD1 matching over 11 bases. Germline assignment: CDR1 GTSNPN and CDR2 SVGIG (reference sequence). The CDR3 is made up of 16 amino acids. The junction had 13 bases not matched to a gene; V was cut back by 5 bases and J by 8 bases. The chain's CDR3 is CAWDLGQGAGEEKLFF. CDR3 nucleotides: TGTGCCTGGGATCTTGGACAGGGGGCGGGAGAAGAAAAACTGTTTTTT.

The rearrangement joins TRBV5-6 to TRBJ2-5; 11 bases agree with TRBD2. The CDR3 totals 18 residues. CDR1 is SGHDT and CDR2 is YYEEEE in the germline V gene. V shed 2 bases and J 0 bases; nucleotides not matched to a gene: 9. This CDR3 reads CASSFGLAGGLYQETQYF. In nucleotides, the CDR3 is TGTGCCAGCAGCTTCGGGCTAGCGGGAGGACTGTACCAAGAGACCCAGTACTTC.

This chain uses TRBV10-1 with TRBJ2-3; maybe TRBD1 (5 bases). Per the germline V gene, CDR1 is WNHNN and CDR2 is SYGVQD (reference sequence). V lost 3 bases and J 7 bases, leaving 17 bases between the germline ends. The CDR3 is made up of 15 amino acids. The CDR3 DNA follows: TGCGCCAGCAGTGATGTTGCTCAGGGTGGGCATACGCAGTATTTT. Its translation is CASSDVAQGGHTQYF.

Of note for this clone: The junction departs from the called germline gene at one end, perhaps through a read error. The J gene is TRBJ1-3, the V gene TRBV6-5; 7 bases align to TRBD1. From germline, CDR1 is MNHEY and CDR2 SVGAGI. The CDR3 consists of 15 residues. The CDR3 reads CANSYSGTAGNTIYF. The CDR3, as DNA: TGTGCCAACAGTTACTCCGGGACAGCTGGAAACACCATATATTTT.

About this clone itself: Compared with germline, one end of the junction differs, possibly owing to a read error. The chain couples TRBV29-1 to TRBJ2-7; TRBD1 agrees at 9 bases. The CDR3 contains 16 residues. Germline CDR1 is SQVTM and CDR2 is ANQGSEA. The CDR3 region is CSVTGQGSWRSYGQYF. CDR3 coding DNA: TGCAGCGTCACGGGACAGGGTTCGTGGAGGTCCTACGGGCAGTACTTC.

V usage is TRBV7-2 and J usage is TRBJ2-5; 7 bases align to TRBD1. The junction had 10 bases not matched to a gene; V was cut back by 3 bases and J by 9 bases. In germline, CDR1 is SGHTA, CDR2 FQGNSA. The CDR3 contains 14 residues. Written as DNA, the CDR3 is TGTGCCAGCAGCTTGGAAGGGGGCAGGAGTCCCCAGTACTTC. Its translation is CASSLEGGRSPQYF.

The chain recombines TRBV10-3 with TRBJ1-5, with D maybe TRBD1 (5 bases). V lost 5 bases to trimming and J lost 4 bases, with 9 bases between them. The CDR3 has 13 amino acids. Per the germline V gene, CDR1 is ENHRY and CDR2 is SYGVKD. CDR3 loop: CAISRGENQPQHF. CDR3 DNA sequence: TGTGCCATCAGTCGGGGGGAGAATCAGCCCCAGCATTTT.

The V gene is TRBV10-3, the J gene TRBJ1-1; weak D call: TRBD1 (6 bases). V lost 11 bases, J lost 1 base, and 14 bases lay in between. This CDR3 comprises 13 residues. Germline assignment: CDR1 ENHRY and CDR2 SYGVKD. The CDR3 loop reads CAAGGQSNTEAFF. For the CDR3, the DNA is TGTGCCGCAGGCGGACAGTCGAACACTGAAGCTTTCTTT.

About this clone: Within the sample, other DNA sequences also encode this same CDR3. The CDR3 here is CASKGRQTSSYNSPLHF. CDR3 DNA: TGTGCCAGTAAAGGTCGACAGACGAGCTCCTATAATTCACCCCTCCACTTT. The chain carries TRBV19 and TRBJ1-6; D perhaps matches TRBD1 (5 bases). CDR3 length equals 17 residues. CDR1 LNHDA and CDR2 SQIVND come from the germline V gene (reference sequence). Trimming removed 7 bases at V and 0 bases at J, with 16 bases between. Based on the CDR3 plus reference TRBV19 and TRBJ1-6, the full variable domain is DGGITQSPKYLFRKEGQNVTLSCEQNLNHDAMYWYRQDPGQGLRLIYYSQIVNDFQKGDIAEGYSVSREKKESFPLTVTSAQKNPTAFYLCASKGRQTSSYNSPLHFGNGTRLTVT.

The chain joins TRBV5-5 to TRBJ1-2; tentative D call: TRBD1 (5 bases). The V end was cut by 2 bases, the J end by 8 bases, with 16 bases between. Per germline, CDR1 SGHKS and CDR2 YYEKEE (reference sequence). This CDR3 spans 14 amino acids. CDR3 sequence (DNA): TGTGCCAGCAGCTTCATGAGGGATCAGGGCGGCTACACCTTC. Translated, it gives CASSFMRDQGGYTF.

The CDR3 DNA is TGTGCCAGCAGCAGGGAAGGGGATGAGCAGTTCTTC. Translated: CASSREGDEQFF. The chain couples TRBV2 to TRBJ2-1; possible D gene TRBD1, 5 bases. The germline V and J ends were trimmed by 6 bases and 8 bases, with 11 bases remaining between them. Germline loops: CDR1 SNHLY, CDR2 FYNNEI. The CDR3 is 12 residues long.

For this clone: This sample also contains other DNA sequences that code for the same CDR3. The chain recombines TRBV10-3 with TRBJ1-1, with D possibly being TRBD1 (5 bases). This CDR3 is built from 16 residues. Germline V gene data show CDR1 as ENHRY and CDR2 as SYGVKD. Between the trimmed V and J ends, which lost 6 bases and 4 bases, there was a span of 21 bases. CDR3 in DNA: TGTGCCATCAGCCGAGGGATCGGCGGGGGGAGCACTGAAGCTTTCTTT. Protein sequence: CAISRGIGGGSTEAFF.

The chain employs TRBV19 and TRBJ1-2; 7 nucleotides align to TRBD1. The CDR3 length is 17 residues. Germline CDR1 reads LNHDA; CDR2 reads SQIVND (reference sequence). The ends lost 9 bases at V and 0 bases at J; junction bases unmatched: 16. CDR3 sequence reads: CASTAGGSSQSNYGYTF. CDR3 nucleotides: TGTGCCAGCACCGCAGGGGGGTCCTCACAATCTAACTATGGCTACACCTTC.

The chain is built from TRBV6-5 and TRBJ2-3, with 9 bases identical to TRBD2. This CDR3 is built from 15 residues. Germline V gene sequence: CDR1 MNHEY, CDR2 SVGAGI. The V segment lost 2 bases and the J segment 3 bases; nucleotides outside the gene matches: 3. Written as DNA, the CDR3 is TGTGCCAGCAGTTACAGGCGGGGGGGGACAGATACGCAGTATTTT. Translated: CASSYRRGGTDTQYF.

The chain has TRBV5-6 and TRBJ1-2; maybe TRBD1 (5 bases). V was clipped by 3 bases and J by 4 bases, with 13 bases between them. The CDR3 consists of 14 residues. Germline V gene sequence: CDR1 SGHDT, CDR2 YYEEEE. CDR3 amino acids: CASSWTSRGYGYTF. The CDR3 DNA follows: TGTGCCAGCAGCTGGACCTCAAGGGGCTATGGCTACACCTTC. Drawing the rest from reference TRBV5-6 and TRBJ1-2, the complete variable domain is DAGVTQSPTHLIKTRGQQVTLRCSPKSGHDTVSWYQQALGQGPQFIFQYYEEEERQRGNFPDRFSGHQFPNYSSELNVNALLLGDSALYLCASSWTSRGYGYTFGSGTRLTVV.

The rearrangement joins TRBV7-2 to TRBJ2-7, with 8 bases matching TRBD2. Losses at the gene ends were 4 bases for V and 2 bases for J; bases not matched to a gene: 7. CDR1 and CDR2 (germline): SGHTA, FQGNSA. The CDR3 consists of 15 residues. CDR3 loop: CASSWAGLAAYEQYF. The CDR3 nucleotides are TGTGCCAGCAGCTGGGCTGGACTAGCAGCCTACGAGCAGTACTTC.

The J gene is TRBJ2-7, the V gene TRBV28, with TRBD1 identical over 9 bases. The CDR3 runs 16 residues. The J segment lost 4 bases and the V segment lost 3 bases, leaving 10 bases of the junction unmatched. Per germline, CDR1 MDHEN and CDR2 SYDVKM. The CDR3 here is CASSLLGQGPSYEQYF. The CDR3 DNA is TGTGCCAGCAGTTTGTTGGGACAGGGACCTTCTTACGAGCAGTACTTC.

V is TRBV4-3 and J is TRBJ2-1; TRBD1 is a possible D gene (6 bases). There are 15 residues in the CDR3. The germline V and J ends were trimmed by 0 bases and 7 bases, with 13 bases remaining between them. Germline assignment: CDR1 LGHNA and CDR2 YSLEER. For the CDR3, the DNA is TGCGCCAGCAGCCAAGAGTGGGGGCTGGCGAATGAGCAGTTCTTC. It yields the protein CASSQEWGLANEQFF.

The chain employs TRBV4-1 and TRBJ2-7, with D maybe TRBD1 (5 bases). V lost 4 bases and J lost 4, with 17 bases in between. Germline V CDR1 and CDR2: MGHRA, YSYEKL. This CDR3 contains 15 residues. CDR3 sequence: CASSRIGRGLYEQYF. In nucleotides, the CDR3 is TGCGCCAGCAGCCGGATCGGTAGGGGCCTTTACGAGCAGTACTTC.

The rearrangement links TRBV9 to TRBJ2-7; D remains ambiguous. The length of the CDR3 is 15 residues. Trimming pared 0 bases from V and 0 bases from J, leaving 10 bases between. Per the germline V gene, CDR1 is SGDLS and CDR2 is YYNGEE. The CDR3: CASSVVPANSYEQYF. The CDR3 coding sequence is TGTGCCAGCAGCGTAGTACCAGCTAACTCCTACGAGCAGTACTTC.

This sequence joins TRBV23-1 and TRBJ2-3; perhaps TRBD2 as D (7 bases). TRBV23-1 counts as an open reading frame of uncertain function. Deletions cut 5 bases from V and 4 bases from J, with 13 bases between. This CDR3 spans 14 amino acids. The CDR3 nucleotides read TGCGCCAGCAGTTGGGGGGGGCCGGCAGATACGCAGTATTTT. Its translation is CASSWGGPADTQYF.

In its sample, this clone was seen once. The genes are TRBV19 and TRBJ2-5; weak D call: TRBD2 (5 bases). The CDR3 length is 13 residues. CDR1 is LNHDA, CDR2 SQIVND, per germline (reference sequence). The V and J ends lost 4 bases and 8 bases respectively, with 14 bases between them. CDR3 DNA sequence: TGTGCCAGTAGTAGAACCCCGAGGGAAACCCAGTACTTC. Amino acids: CASSRTPRETQYF. The entire variable domain, with the rest obtained from reference TRBV19 and TRBJ2-5, is as follows: DGGITQSPKYLFRKEGQNVTLSCEQNLNHDAMYWYRQDPGQGLRLIYYSQIVNDFQKGDIAEGYSVSREKKESFPLTVTSAQKNPTAFYLCASSRTPRETQYFGPGTRLLVL.